This T cell receptor beta chain derives from a study of OX40 agonist ivuxolimab in advanced cancers. Study-level findings and limits: CD4+ T cells averaged fewer expanded clones than CD8+ T cells. In the 0.1 to 3.0 mg/kg range, CD4+ and CD8+ blood T cells had expanded clonally by week 6.

Profiled with immunoSEQ multiplex PCR; TCRdb holds only in-frame clones, not every one. The sample holds approximately 49,000 clones, 81% seen once. In this sample, this clone turned up a few times. Its antigen remains unidentified. This CDR3 is built from 13 residues. CDR1 SGHNT and CDR2 YYREEE come from the germline V gene (reference sequence). The germline V and J ends were trimmed by 2 bases and 3 bases, with 9 bases remaining between them. The chain carries TRBV5-4 and TRBJ2-7; perhaps TRBD1 as D (6 bases). Specimen: CD4+ or CD8+ T cells sorted from blood, collected in a trial of the OX40 agonist ivuxolimab. The sequence was collected from an adult with an advanced solid tumor such as melanoma, head and neck, liver or kidney cancer. In DNA, the CDR3 is TGTGCCAGCAGCTTACAGGGATACTACGAGCAGTACGTC. Protein: CASSLQGYYEQYV.